These 20 T cell receptor beta chains were all obtained from the same sample, sequenced in a study of T cells in Graves' hyperthyroidism and ophthalmopathy. It was RNA transcripts that yielded the amplified TCR beta CDR3 regions. HTBI primers were the set used in a first-round RT-PCR of the TCR CDR3. TCRdb recomputed calls from the multiplex PCR reads with MiXCR, one row per CDR3 protein. Found here are around 400,000 distinct CDR3 sequences, around 15% of them singletons; the top ten hold about 21%. The sequenced sample was blood. These TCRs come from a woman aged 60-75 years with Graves' ophthalmopathy.

This clonotype came up many times. The chain has TRBV6-1 and TRBJ1-2; the D gene is possibly TRBD1 (6 bases). The CDR3 sequence is 14 residues long. Trimming took off 6 bases at V and 2 bases at J, with 13 bases between the two ends. Germline CDR1 reads MNHNS; CDR2 reads SASEGT. This CDR3 reads CASRGGDRNYGYTF. CDR3 bases: TGTGCCAGCAGGGGGGGCGACCGGAACTATGGCTACACCTTC.

The chain carries TRBV5-1 and TRBJ2-4; 9 nucleotides line up with TRBD1. The CDR3 runs to 16 residues. V shed 0 bases, J shed 5 bases, and the junction held 6 bases outside the gene matches. Germline CDR1 reads SGHRS; CDR2 reads YFSETQ. CDR3 sequence: CASSLVGTGSQNIQYF. The CDR3 DNA reads TGCGCCAGCAGCTTGGTCGGGACAGGGAGCCAAAACATTCAGTACTTC.

This clonotype turned up a few times. This chain uses TRBV18 with TRBJ2-1, with no clear D. V shed 1 base and J shed 0 bases, with 10 bases lying between them. CDR1 is KGHSH and CDR2 is LQKENI in the germline V gene. The CDR3 loop spans 16 amino acids. The CDR3 coding sequence is TGTGCCAGCTCACCACTCGCATTAAGCTCCTACAATGAGCAGTTCTTC. This sequence encodes CASSPLALSSYNEQFF.

In this sample, this clonotype turned up many times. This rearrangement joins TRBV12-3 or TRBV12-4 to TRBJ2-3, with D possibly matching TRBD1 (5 bases). V was cut by 6 bases and J by 1 base, with 8 bases left in between. There are 13 residues in the CDR3. The CDR3 spells CASRQGGTDTQYF. CDR3 nucleotide sequence: TGTGCCAGCAGACAAGGGGGCACAGATACGCAGTATTTT.

The chain uses TRBV2 and TRBJ2-2, with TRBD1 identical over 7 bases. Germline CDR1 reads SNHLY; CDR2 reads FYNNEI. V was clipped by 6 bases and J by 3 bases; unmatched bases: 7. The CDR3 is 15 amino acids. The CDR3 spells CASRVRQGYTGELFF. The CDR3 DNA is TGTGCCAGCAGGGTTAGACAGGGCTACACCGGGGAGCTGTTTTTT.

This clonotype was seen more than once but under ten times. A much larger clone is a single base away; this may be a read error. The CDR3 carries no conserved terminal phenylalanine or tryptophan, so it likely arises from a read error. The chain uses TRBV7-2 and TRBJ2-5, with TRBD1 identical over 11 bases. The V gene end was trimmed by 5 bases and the J gene end by 4 bases; junction bases not matched to a gene: 6. Germline CDR1 and CDR2: SGHTA and FQGNSA. CDR3 size: 15 residues. This chain's CDR3 is CASSPDGTGGETQYL. CDR3 nucleotide sequence: TGTGCCAGCAGCCCAGACGGGACAGGGGGAGAGACCCAGTACCTC.

This clonotype has only a few counts. The genes are TRBV9 and TRBJ2-1; D is perhaps TRBD2 (6 bases). CDR1 and CDR2 (germline): SGDLS, YYNGEE. V shed 6 bases and J shed 0 bases, with 13 bases lying between them. The CDR3 is 15 amino acids. The CDR3 nucleotides are TGTGCCAGCAACCCCCTCGGGGGCTCCTACAATGAGCAGTTCTTC. Amino acid sequence: CASNPLGGSYNEQFF.

This clonotype was seen only a few times. This chain joins TRBV11-2 and TRBJ1-2, with D perhaps TRBD1 (6 bases). Germline V CDR1 and CDR2: SGHAT, FQNNGV. The length of the CDR3 is 15 residues. Deletions cut 5 bases from V and 4 bases from J, with 17 bases between. In nucleotides, the CDR3 is TGTGCCAGCAGCCAGTCAGGGGTTTGGAGCTATGGCTACACCTTC. It translates to CASSQSGVWSYGYTF.

J is TRBJ2-7 and V is TRBV6-5; D ambiguous. From germline, CDR1 is MNHEY and CDR2 SVGAGI. V was pared by 2 bases and J by 5 bases, with 13 bases between. The CDR3 contains 14 residues. The CDR3: CASSYRQAGNEQYF. CDR3 in DNA: TGTGCCAGCAGTTACCGGCAGGCTGGAAACGAGCAGTACTTC.

This clonotype was detected ten times or more. The chain employs TRBV7-2 and TRBJ2-3; D is ambiguous. This CDR3 contains 14 residues. Germline assignment: CDR1 SGHTA and CDR2 FQGNSA. V lost 0 bases and J lost 2, with 6 bases in between. CDR3 bases: TGTGCCAGCAGCTTAGCCGACGCCACAGATACGCAGTATTTT. The encoded protein is CASSLADATDTQYF.

This clonotype was seen only a few times. The chain couples TRBV6-9 to TRBJ2-1; the D gene is possibly TRBD1 (7 bases). Trimming stripped 10 bases from V and 1 base from J, with 17 bases between. The CDR3 spans 15 residues. The germline V gene encodes CDR1 MNHGY and CDR2 SVAAGI. This CDR3 reads CANTLEGASYNEQFF. Written as DNA, the CDR3 is TGTGCCAACACGTTGGAGGGGGCATCCTACAATGAGCAGTTCTTC.

This clonotype has ten or more counts. A read error may account for a junction end that differs from germline. The chain uses TRBV11-2 and TRBJ2-1; 9 bases are a match to TRBD2. This CDR3 is 19 amino acids long. Germline V lookup: CDR1 SGHAT, CDR2 FQNNGV. CDR3 DNA: TGTGCCAGCAGCTTAGACGCGGGACTAGCTACCCGAACCTACAATGAACAGTTCTTC. Protein: CASSLDAGLATRTYNEQFF.

This clonotype was seen at least ten times. The gene calls are TRBV28 and TRBJ2-1; D not certain. Per the germline V gene, CDR1 is MDHEN and CDR2 is SYDVKM. The CDR3 runs to 12 residues. V was shortened by 3 bases and J by 6 bases, with 6 bases between the two germline ends. CDR3 in DNA: TGTGCCAGCAGTTTTAGAGTCAATGAGCAGTTCTTC. As protein: CASSFRVNEQFF.

Ten or more counts support this clonotype. A read error may account for a junction end that differs from germline. CDR3 in DNA: TGTGCCAACAGTTTAAACCCATCTAGCACAGATACGCAGTATTTT. Translation gives CANSLNPSSTDTQYF. This chain links TRBV28 with TRBJ2-3; no definite D call. This CDR3 comprises 15 residues. Germline V CDR1 and CDR2: MDHEN, SYDVKM.

The chain uses TRBV6-5 and TRBJ2-1; 10 bases fit TRBD2. The CDR3 has 17 amino acids. Per germline, CDR1 MNHEY and CDR2 SVGAGI. J lost 4 bases, V lost 4 bases, and 10 bases had no gene match. CDR3 coding DNA: TGTGCCAGCAGTTTACGGGACAGACTAGCGGGTTACAATGAGCAGTTCTTC. This gives the protein CASSLRDRLAGYNEQFF.

This clonotype was detected ten times or more. Here the CDR3 DNA reads TGTGCCACCAGTGAAGCGGGACGTAACTATGGCTACACCTTC. Protein: CATSEAGRNYGYTF. The gene calls are TRBV24-1 and TRBJ1-2; a possible D gene is TRBD1 (5 bases). The CDR3 extends over 14 amino acids. CDR1 is KGHDR and CDR2 is SFDVKD in the germline V gene. The V end lost 4 bases, the J end lost 1 base, and 9 bases lay between the germline ends.

Of note for this clonotype: A read error is possible here, since a much larger clone lies one base away. V usage is TRBV28 and J usage is TRBJ2-1; tentatively, D is TRBD2 (6 bases). There are 15 residues in the CDR3. Trimming cost V 7 bases and J 4 bases, with 17 bases left between them. Germline loops: CDR1 MDHEN, CDR2 SYDVKM. CDR3 sequence reads: CASTRSTGVYNEQFF. As DNA, the CDR3 is TGTGCCAGCACCCGCTCGACGGGAGTTTACAATGAGCAGTTCTTC.

This clonotype was seen repeatedly, ten times or more. CDR3 protein: CASRELLAGNYNEQFF. The CDR3 coding sequence is TGTGCCAGCAGAGAACTCCTAGCGGGGAACTACAATGAGCAGTTCTTC. This chain uses TRBV27 with TRBJ2-1; 9 bases align to TRBD2. The V segment lost 6 bases and the J segment 3 bases; nucleotides outside the gene matches: 9. The germline V gene encodes CDR1 MNHEY and CDR2 SMNVEV (reference sequence). This CDR3 is built from 16 residues.

Many counts were recorded for this clonotype. The chain has TRBV5-1 and TRBJ2-7, with D hard to call. V shed 1 base and J shed 3 bases, with 11 bases lying between them. Germline V gene lookup returns CDR1 SGHRS and CDR2 YFSETQ. CDR3 length: 14 amino acids. The DNA for the CDR3 is TGCGCCAGCAGCTTGACAGTGAGCCGCTACGAGCAGTACTTC. Its protein is CASSLTVSRYEQYF.

This clonotype was detected many times. In DNA, the CDR3 is TGTGCCAGCAGCTTAGGGCGAATTTTAGCGGGAGGGCCGAATGAGCAGTTCTTC. Protein sequence: CASSLGRILAGGPNEQFF. This sequence joins TRBV11-2 and TRBJ2-1, with TRBD2 matching 11 bases. The CDR3 sequence is 18 residues long. Germline CDR1 SGHAT, CDR2 FQNNGV. Losses at the gene ends were 1 base for V and 7 bases for J; bases not matched to a gene: 12.